This TCR beta chain was documented in a study of T cell repertoires in cytomegalovirus infection. In the study overall: In the study, CMV epitopes included recently identified HLA-C-restricted and well-studied HLA-B-restricted ones. In public TCR beta signatures, there were indications of both CMV infection and matching HLA type.

The CDR3 spans 14 residues. V lost 3 bases and J 4 bases, leaving 12 bases between the germline ends. Germline lookup yields CDR1 DFQATT and CDR2 SNEGSKA (reference sequence). Using its own MiXCR run on the reads, TCRdb lists one record per CDR3 protein. The profile covers under 120,000 distinct CDR3 sequences, with under 45% appearing a single time and roughly 70% taken by the ten largest. General study points: Identification of carriers of CMV plus the relevant HLA was achieved through cumulative public TCR beta family frequency. Dominating the ex vivo response were HLA-C-restricted CMV-specific TCR beta clonotypes.

To note about this clonotype: Antigen unknown.

This chain links TRBV20-1 with TRBJ1-4, with D maybe TRBD1 (5 bases). The TCR sequence derives from a human donor in good health (CMV status not recorded). Some clones in this sample may be carry-over from other donors' samples. The sequences come from CD8+ T cells from cultured PBMCs, collected from culture after CMV antigen stimulation. The CDR3 coding sequence is TGCAGTGCTAGCAGGGATCTGGATAATGAAAAACTGTTTTTT. Protein sequence: CSASRDLDNEKLFF.